The clone carrying this T cell receptor (beta chain) was recorded many times. This sample is part of a study of T cells in Graves' hyperthyroidism and ophthalmopathy. RNA transcripts were the template for amplifying TCR beta CDR3 regions. Initially, a first-round RT-PCR of the TCR CDR3 employed the HTBI primer set. TCRdb reanalysed the multiplex PCR reads using MiXCR and keeps one entry per CDR3 protein. Altogether roughly 710,000 distinct CDR3 sequences are present, 35% being singletons, with the ten largest covering 31%. Source material: blood. The TCR comes from a woman between 40 and 50 years old with Graves' hyperthyroidism.

CDR3 sequence reads: CASSFAVTYEQYF. The CDR3 DNA follows: TGTGCCAGCAGTTTTGCGGTTACCTACGAGCAGTACTTC. This chain uses TRBV12-3 or TRBV12-4 with TRBJ2-7; D uncertain. Deletions cut 3 bases from V and 2 bases from J, with 8 bases between. The CDR3 is made up of 13 amino acids.